The rows below give T cell receptor beta chains drawn from one sample of a study of T cell responses to AZD1222 COVID-19 vaccine. Produced via immunoSEQ multiplex PCR; TCRdb's table is partial and in-frame only. The sample shows roughly 120,000 clones, 70% to 90% of them seen only once. Here the sequenced sample was peripheral blood, taken 28 days after the second AZD1222 dose. The receptors here all came from an adult who received the AZD1222 COVID-19 vaccine. The CDR3 runs from the conserved cysteine through the conserved F or W. Each record gives: V gene, clone size, J gene, D gene, CDR3 DNA, CDR3 protein. D genes are given only for firm matches. Expanded clones get a size class; other rows say once, few or many, or leave the size out.

>TRBV7-9|few|TRBJ1-6|TRBD1
TGTGCCAGCAGCGTGGGACAGGTTCAGGATAATTCACCCCTCCACTTT
CASSVGQVQDNSPLHF
>TRBV2|.|TRBJ1-1|.
TGTGCCAGCAGTGTGCGGGACGGATACACTGAAGCTTTCTTT
CASSVRDGYTEAFF
>TRBV21-1|.|TRBJ2-5|.
TGTGCCAGCAGCAAGATGCTAGCGGGGCCCCAAGAGACCCAGTACTTC
CASSKMLAGPQETQYF
>TRBV5-4|.|TRBJ2-1|.
TGTGCCAGCAGCTTAGATCTCCAAGACAATGAGCAGTTCTTC
CASSLDLQDNEQFF
>TRBV18|.|TRBJ2-2|.
TGTGCCAGCTCGGGGGAGATGAACACCGGGGAGCTGTTTTTT
CASSGEMNTGELFF
>TRBV2|.|TRBJ2-6|.
TGTGCCAGCGGGGCCCCCACCTCTGGGGCCAACGTCCTGACTTTC
CASGAPTSGANVLTF
>TRBV5-4|.|TRBJ2-5|.
TGTGCCAGCAGCTTTAAGGTCCAAGAGACCCAGTACTTC
CASSFKVQETQYF
>TRBV7-2|.|TRBJ1-5|.
TGTGCCAGCAGCTTAGGTCAGGGGAGCAATCAGCCCCAGCATTTT
CASSLGQGSNQPQHF
>TRBV3-1/TRBV3-2|.|TRBJ2-3|.
TGTGCCAGCAGCCAAGCTGTTCAGAGCACAGATACGCAGTATTTT
CASSQAVQSTDTQYF
>TRBV5-1|.|TRBJ1-1|TRBD1
TGCGCCAGCAGCCGGGACAGGATGAGCACTGAAGCTTTCTTT
CASSRDRMSTEAFF
>TRBV5-1|.|TRBJ1-4|.
TGCGCCAGCAGCCCCAGACAGGCAACAGAAAAACTGTTTTTT
CASSPRQATEKLFF
>TRBV3-1/TRBV3-2|once|TRBJ2-7|TRBD1
TGTGCCAGCAGCCTTTCCGACAGGGGTCCTTGGAGCTCCTACGAGCAGTACTTC
CASSLSDRGPWSSYEQYF
>TRBV5-4|.|TRBJ1-4|.
TGTGCCAGCAGCGTAAAACTCGGGACGGATAATGAAAAACTGTTTTTT
CASSVKLGTDNEKLFF
>TRBV7-7|once|TRBJ2-7|.
TGTGCTAGCAGCCCGACAGGATCCTACGAGCAGTACTTC
CASSPTGSYEQYF
>TRBV10-3|.|TRBJ1-5|.
TGTGCCATCAGTGTATCGGACGGGAGCAATCAGCCCCAGCATTTT
CAISVSDGSNQPQHF
>TRBV24-1|.|TRBJ2-7|TRBD2
TGTGCCACCAGTGATTCCTCGGGGGGGGCAACCTACGAGCAGTACTTC
CATSDSSGGATYEQYF
>TRBV5-1|.|TRBJ2-3|.
TGCGCCAGCAGTGACGGGGCCGACACAGATACGCAGTATTTT
CASSDGADTDTQYF
>TRBV3-1/TRBV3-2|once|TRBJ1-2|.
TGTGCCAGCAGCCAAGATGAGGAAGGTGGCTACACCTTC
CASSQDEEGGYTF
>TRBV4-1|.|TRBJ2-3|.
TGCGCCAGCAGCCAAGTTCTGCAGGGCGCTACGCAGTATTTT
CASSQVLQGATQYF
>TRBV19|.|TRBJ2-7|TRBD1
TGTGCCGCCCAACAGGGGTTTAACTACGAGCAGTACTTC
CAAQQGFNYEQYF
>TRBV5-1|once|TRBJ2-1|.
TGCGCCAGCAGCGGAGGGGGTAGCTACAATGAGCAGTTCTTC
CASSGGGSYNEQFF
>TRBV19|.|TRBJ1-2|.
TGTGCCAGTAGTTCTAAATCGTGGGCAGCCGCTAACTATGGCTACACCTTC
CASSSKSWAAANYGYTF
>TRBV5-1|.|TRBJ2-7|TRBD1
TGCGCCACCTCTGCCGGGACAGGGGGGAACTACGAGCAGTACTTC
CATSAGTGGNYEQYF
>TRBV19|.|TRBJ2-2|.
TGTGCCAGTAGTATCTGGGGGACCGGGGAGCTGTTTTTT
CASSIWGTGELFF
>TRBV19|once|TRBJ2-6|.
TGTGCCAGTAGTGCAGGTGTCTCTGGGGCCAACGTCCTGACTTTC
CASSAGVSGANVLTF
>TRBV18|.|TRBJ2-5|.
TGTGCCAGCGCACGGGTTGAAGAGACCCAGTACTTC
CASARVEETQYF
>TRBV19|.|TRBJ1-5|TRBD1
TGTGCCAGAGCTATCATGAGACAGGGGGCCCAGCCCCAGCATTTT
CARAIMRQGAQPQHF
>TRBV7-9|.|TRBJ2-6|.
TGTGCCAGCAGCCAGACACCCTCTGGGGCCAACGTCCTGACTTTC
CASSQTPSGANVLTF
>TRBV7-7|.|TRBJ2-3|.
TGTGCTAGCAGCTTAGGGGGGCAGCGCACAGATACGCAGTATTTT
CASSLGGQRTDTQYF
>TRBV28|.|TRBJ2-3|TRBD2
TGTGCCAGCAGTAAGATAGCGGGAGGTCCAGATACGCAGTATTTT
CASSKIAGGPDTQYF
>TRBV7-3|.|TRBJ2-7|.
TGTGCCAGCAGCCCCGGCGCCGGCGGGACCTACGAGCAGTACTTC
CASSPGAGGTYEQYF
>TRBV5-4|once|TRBJ2-5|.
TGTGCCAGCAGCAAGCTTTTTTCGGGAGAGAGGCGAGAGACCCAGTACTTC
CASSKLFSGERRETQYF
>TRBV19|.|TRBJ2-3|TRBD2
TGTGCCAGTAGGACGGGGGGTACCTCGGGTACGCAGTATTTT
CASRTGGTSGTQYF
>TRBV7-7|.|TRBJ2-5|.
TGTGCTAGCAGCTTAATCGGTGGAAAACCGTCATACGAGACCCAGTACTTC
CASSLIGGKPSYETQYF
>TRBV28|.|TRBJ2-3|.
TGTGCCAGCAGTTTACCAGGCACAGATACGCAGTATTTT
CASSLPGTDTQYF
>TRBV3-1/TRBV3-2|.|TRBJ2-7|TRBD2
TGTGCCAGCAGCTCGTCCGGGACTAGCGGATACGAGCAGTACTTC
CASSSSGTSGYEQYF
>TRBV5-8|.|TRBJ2-1|TRBD2
TGTGCCAGCAGCCTCACGGTCCACGGGACTAGCGGGTACAATGAGCAGTTCTTC
CASSLTVHGTSGYNEQFF
>TRBV5-4|once|TRBJ2-7|TRBD2
TGTGCCAGCAGCCCAACGACCCTCGCTAGCGGGGGGCGAACGTACGAGCAGTACTTC
CASSPTTLASGGRTYEQYF
>TRBV29-1|.|TRBJ2-7|.
TGCAGCGTTGAGGGGTCTCGCTCCTACGAGCAGTACTTC
CSVEGSRSYEQYF
>TRBV2|.|TRBJ2-2|TRBD1
TGTGCCAGCCAAAATCAGGACAGGAGGAACACCGGGGAGCTGTTTTTT
CASQNQDRRNTGELFF
>TRBV11-3|once|TRBJ2-1|.
TGTGCCAGCAGCTTAGTAGGATTTCCCGTGCAGTTCTTC
CASSLVGFPVQFF